Listed here is a single TCR beta chain. This specimen belongs to a study of OX40 agonist ivuxolimab in advanced cancers. TCRdb keeps only in-frame clones here, not all; method: immunoSEQ multiplex PCR. Altogether tens of thousands of clones are present, 87% being singletons, with the ten largest covering 1.3%. The junction had 3 bases not matched to a gene; V was cut back by 6 bases and J by 1 base. There are 14 residues in the CDR3. CDR1 and CDR2 from the germline V gene are SNHLY and FYNNEI. This specimen consisted of CD4+ or CD8+ T cells sorted from blood, obtained in a trial of the OX40 agonist ivuxolimab. The gene calls are TRBV2 and TRBJ2-5; TRBD1 matches 9 bases. The origin of this receptor is an adult with an advanced solid tumor such as melanoma, head and neck, liver or kidney cancer. In DNA, the CDR3 is TGTGCCAGCAGCACAGGGGGCCTCCAAGAGACCCAGTACTTC. Its translation: CASSTGGLQETQYF.